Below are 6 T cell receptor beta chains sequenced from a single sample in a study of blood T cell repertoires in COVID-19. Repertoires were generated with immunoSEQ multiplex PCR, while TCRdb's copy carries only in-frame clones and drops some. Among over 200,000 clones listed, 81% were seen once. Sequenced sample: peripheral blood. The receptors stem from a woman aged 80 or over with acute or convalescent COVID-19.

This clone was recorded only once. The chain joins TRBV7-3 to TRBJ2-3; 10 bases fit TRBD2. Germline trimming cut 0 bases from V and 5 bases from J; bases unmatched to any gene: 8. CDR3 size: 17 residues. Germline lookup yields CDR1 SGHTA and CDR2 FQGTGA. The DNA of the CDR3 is TGTGCCAGCAGCTTAACCCCCCTAGCGGGAGATAAAGATACGCAGTATTTT. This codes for CASSLTPLAGDKDTQYF.

The CDR3 sequence is CASSPRTGVGAFF. Here the CDR3 DNA reads TGTGCCAGCAGCCCCCGAACAGGGGTCGGAGCTTTCTTT. J is TRBJ1-1 and V is TRBV5-6, with TRBD1 matching 7 bases. The CDR3 runs to 13 residues. Germline V lookup: CDR1 SGHDT, CDR2 YYEEEE. Trimming took 4 bases from V and 10 from J; bases not matched to a gene: 10.

CDR3 nucleotide sequence: TGTGCCAGCAGCCAAGGGCCTTTAGGGGGAGCGACCCAGTACTTC. This codes for CASSQGPLGGATQYF. This chain links TRBV4-2 with TRBJ2-5; possible D gene TRBD1, 6 bases. In germline, CDR1 is LGHNA, CDR2 YNFKEQ. The CDR3 is made up of 15 amino acids. V dropped 1 base and J dropped 7 bases, with 16 bases sitting between them.

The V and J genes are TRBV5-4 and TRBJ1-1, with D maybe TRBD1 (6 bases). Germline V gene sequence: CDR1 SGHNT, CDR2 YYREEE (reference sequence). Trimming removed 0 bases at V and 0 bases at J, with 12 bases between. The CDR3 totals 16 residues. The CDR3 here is CASSLGQGSLNTEAFF. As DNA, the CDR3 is TGTGCCAGCAGCTTGGGGCAGGGGAGCTTGAACACTGAAGCTTTCTTT.

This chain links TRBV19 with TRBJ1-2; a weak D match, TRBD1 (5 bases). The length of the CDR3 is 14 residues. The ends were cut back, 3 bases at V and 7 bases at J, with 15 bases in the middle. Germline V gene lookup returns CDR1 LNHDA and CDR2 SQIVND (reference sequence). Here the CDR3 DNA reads TGTGCCAGTAGTATTATAACAGGCCCGGGTGGCTACACCTTC. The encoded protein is CASSIITGPGGYTF.

DNA of the CDR3: TGTGCCAGCACCCTAACAGGGTCTGGAAACACCATATATTTT. Translating gives CASTLTGSGNTIYF. The gene calls are TRBV7-9 and TRBJ1-3; D perhaps matches TRBD1 (6 bases). Trimming took 7 bases from V and 1 from J, leaving 11 bases between them. CDR1 SEHNR and CDR2 FQNEAQ come from the germline V gene (reference sequence). CDR3 length: 14 amino acids.